This T cell receptor (beta chain) was documented in a study of T cell responses to AZD1222 COVID-19 vaccine. Findings and caveats of the study: Targeting of unmutated variant regions was reportedly seen in nearly half of spike-specific TCRs. Breadth and depth of Spike-specific TCRs rose after two AZD1222 doses. Donors were largely white British and mainly female; clonal diversity was possibly underestimated.

About this clone: Its antigen is undetermined.

Measured with immunoSEQ multiplex PCR; TCRdb has only the in-frame clones, and not every one. The table records about 86,000 clones, roughly nine tenths of them present only once. In germline, CDR1 is MNHEY, CDR2 SVGAGI. The CDR3 loop spans 12 amino acids. Second-dose timings of about 4 or about 12 weeks were pooled. The TCR sequence derives from an adult who received the AZD1222 COVID-19 vaccine. Sample: peripheral blood, taken 28 days after the second AZD1222 dose. This chain links TRBV6-5 with TRBJ1-1; tentatively, D is TRBD1 (6 bases). In DNA, the CDR3 is TGTGCGTCGGACAGACTTAACACTGAAGCTTTCTTT. Its protein product is CASDRLNTEAFF.